The 13 T cell receptor beta chains reported below all come from one sample, sequenced in a study of OX40 agonist ivuxolimab in advanced cancers. The table came from immunoSEQ multiplex PCR; TCRdb's copy has only in-frame clones and leaves some out. The top ten hold under 8.5% of the sample, which has 50,000 to 60,000 clones, roughly nine tenths seen once. Here the sequenced sample was CD4+ or CD8+ T cells sorted from blood, taken in a trial of the OX40 agonist ivuxolimab. Source of these receptors: an adult with an advanced solid tumor such as melanoma, head and neck, liver or kidney cancer.

This chain connects TRBV2 to TRBJ1-2; D ambiguous. V lost 4 bases to trimming and J lost 7 bases, with 13 bases between them. CDR3 length equals 13 residues. CDR1 and CDR2 (germline): SNHLY, FYNNEI. CDR3 sequence: CASSVEQHGGYTF. The DNA of the CDR3 is TGTGCCAGCAGTGTGGAGCAACACGGTGGCTACACCTTC. Looking up the rest from reference TRBV2 and TRBJ1-2 gives the full variable domain: EPEVTQTPSHQVTQMGQEVILRCVPISNHLYFYWYRQILGQKVEFLVSFYNNEISEKSEIFDDQFSVERPDGSNFTLKIRSTKLEDSAMYFCASSVEQHGGYTFGSGTRLTVV.

The gene calls are TRBV7-6 and TRBJ2-3, with 9 bases identical to TRBD1. J gave up 9 bases and V 2 bases, and 6 bases lay outside the gene matches. Per the germline V gene, CDR1 is SGHVS and CDR2 is FNYEAQ. CDR3 length: 14 residues. The CDR3, as DNA: TGTGCCAGCAGCTTAATTACCGGGACAGGGACGCAGTATTTT. Its protein is CASSLITGTGTQYF.

The V call is TRBV5-1, the J call TRBJ2-3, with unresolved D. The CDR3 extends over 15 amino acids. Trimming removed 4 bases from V and 3 bases from J, with 15 bases in between. CDR1 is SGHRS, CDR2 YFSETQ, per germline. The DNA for the CDR3 is TGCGCCAGCAGCCAGGAAACACCCGGGACAGATACGCAGTATTTT. Residues: CASSQETPGTDTQYF.

This clone was found a few times. The V gene is TRBV27, the J gene TRBJ2-7; weak D call: TRBD1 (5 bases). The CDR3 is made up of 12 amino acids. Per the germline V gene, CDR1 is MNHEY and CDR2 is SMNVEV (reference sequence). Trimming removed 3 bases at V and 5 bases at J, with 8 bases between. CDR3 nucleotide sequence: TGTGCCAGCAGTTTCTCAGGGAACGAGCAGTACTTC. This encodes CASSFSGNEQYF.

The table lists this clone with a count of one. This rearrangement joins TRBV6-4 to TRBJ1-1; D is perhaps TRBD1 (5 bases). The CDR3 totals 13 residues. V was trimmed by 2 bases and J by 5 bases, leaving 9 bases between them. Per the germline V gene, CDR1 is MRHNA and CDR2 is SNTAGT. The CDR3 here is CASSDGANTEAFF. The CDR3 nucleotides read TGTGCCAGCAGTGACGGGGCAAATACTGAAGCTTTCTTT.

The CDR3 is CASSRGTTNTGELFF. The CDR3 bases are TGCGCCAGCAGCCGGGGAACCACGAACACCGGGGAGCTGTTTTTT. The chain joins TRBV5-1 to TRBJ2-2, with D tentatively TRBD2 (5 bases). V lost 4 bases to trimming and J lost 0 bases, with 10 bases between them. Germline-derived CDR1 and CDR2 are SGHRS and YFSETQ. CDR3 length equals 15 residues.

The chain employs TRBV10-1 and TRBJ1-2; D unresolved. Looked up from germline, CDR1 is WNHNN and CDR2 is SYGVQD (reference sequence). V was shortened by 6 bases and J by 0 bases, with 8 bases between the two germline ends. There are 13 residues in the CDR3. This CDR3 reads CASSQQANYGYTF. Here the CDR3 DNA reads TGCGCCAGCAGCCAACAAGCTAACTATGGCTACACCTTC.

V is TRBV7-9 and J is TRBJ1-2, with D possibly matching TRBD1 (5 bases). Germline V gives CDR1 SEHNR, CDR2 FQNEAQ (reference sequence). V shed 5 bases and J shed 2 bases, with 9 bases lying between them. The CDR3 loop spans 13 amino acids. CDR3 residues: CASSPGSNYGYTF. Here the CDR3 DNA reads TGTGCCAGCAGCCCAGGGTCAAACTATGGCTACACCTTC.

The chain has TRBV6-8 and TRBJ2-4; D tentatively reads TRBD1 or TRBD2 (5 bases each). Germline V gene lookup returns CDR1 MNHGY and CDR2 SAAAGT. CDR3 length: 18 residues. V lost 7 bases to trimming and J lost 2 bases, with 24 bases between them. The CDR3 DNA reads TGTGCCAGCAACCCCCTGGGGCTTCGGGGCTCGTCCAAAAACATTCAGTACTTC. It is translated as CASNPLGLRGSSKNIQYF.

V gene TRBV7-3 combines with J gene TRBJ1-1; possibly TRBD1 for D (6 bases). This CDR3 spans 15 amino acids. Germline CDR1 is SGHTA and CDR2 is FQGTGA. V dropped 5 bases and J dropped 4 bases, with 17 bases sitting between them. This CDR3 reads CASSPQGPGITEAFF. In DNA form, the CDR3 reads TGTGCCAGCAGCCCCCAGGGGCCAGGGATCACTGAAGCTTTCTTT.

This clone occurred once. The V and J genes are TRBV29-1 and TRBJ1-1; 8 nucleotides agree with TRBD1. Germline assignment: CDR1 SQVTM and CDR2 ANQGSEA. The CDR3 consists of 13 residues. Unmatched junction bases numbered 4, after V lost 4 bases and J lost 3 bases. In DNA, the CDR3 is TGCAGCGTTGTAAGGACAGGGTACACTGAAGCTTTCTTT. This gives the protein CSVVRTGYTEAFF.

This chain connects TRBV5-1 to TRBJ2-7, with D perhaps being TRBD1 or TRBD2 (5 bases each). V lost 4 bases and J 4 bases, leaving 21 bases between the germline ends. The CDR3 covers 16 residues. Germline-derived CDR1 and CDR2 are SGHRS and YFSETQ. CDR3 region: CASSEGSTGREYEQYF. CDR3 DNA sequence: TGCGCCAGCAGCGAGGGGAGCACGGGACGGGAATACGAGCAGTACTTC.

The chain employs TRBV7-2 and TRBJ2-3, with 12 bases aligning to TRBD2. This CDR3 region has 16 residues. The V segment lost 5 bases and the J segment 7 bases; nucleotides outside the gene matches: 10. Looked up from germline, CDR1 is SGHTA and CDR2 is FQGNSA. In DNA form, the CDR3 reads TGTGCCAGCAGCCCGAGGAGGGGACTAGCGGGTCATACGCAGTATTTT. This codes for CASSPRRGLAGHTQYF. The full variable domain, with the rest looked up from reference TRBV7-2 and TRBJ2-3, is GAGVSQSPSNKVTEKGKDVELRCDPISGHTALYWYRQSLGQGLEFLIYFQGNSAPDKSGLPSDRFSAERTGGSVSTLTIQRTQQEDSAVYLCASSPRRGLAGHTQYFGPGTRLTVL.